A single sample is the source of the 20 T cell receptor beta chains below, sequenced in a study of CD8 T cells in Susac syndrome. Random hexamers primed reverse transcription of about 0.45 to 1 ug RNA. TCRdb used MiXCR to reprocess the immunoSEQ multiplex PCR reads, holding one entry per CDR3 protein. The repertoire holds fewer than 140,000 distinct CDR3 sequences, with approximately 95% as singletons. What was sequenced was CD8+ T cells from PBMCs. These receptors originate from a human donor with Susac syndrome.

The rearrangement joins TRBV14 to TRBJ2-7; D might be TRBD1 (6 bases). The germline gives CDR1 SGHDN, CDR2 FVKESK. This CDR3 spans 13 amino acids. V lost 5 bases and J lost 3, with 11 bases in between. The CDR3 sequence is CASSSGQYYEQYF. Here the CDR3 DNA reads TGTGCCAGCAGCTCCGGACAGTACTACGAGCAGTACTTC.

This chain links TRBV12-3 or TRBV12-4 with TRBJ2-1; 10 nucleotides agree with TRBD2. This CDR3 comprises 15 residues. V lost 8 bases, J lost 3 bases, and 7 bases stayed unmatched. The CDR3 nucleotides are TGTGCCAGCGAAAACCTAGCGGGGGTCTACAATGAGCAGTTCTTC. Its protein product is CASENLAGVYNEQFF.

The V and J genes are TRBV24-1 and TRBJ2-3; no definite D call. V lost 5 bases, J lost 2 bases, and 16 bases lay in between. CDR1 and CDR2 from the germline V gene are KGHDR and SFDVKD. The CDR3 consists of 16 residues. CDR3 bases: TGTGCCACCAGTGGTGACGGATTCGCTTTCACAGATACGCAGTATTTT. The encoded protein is CATSGDGFAFTDTQYF.

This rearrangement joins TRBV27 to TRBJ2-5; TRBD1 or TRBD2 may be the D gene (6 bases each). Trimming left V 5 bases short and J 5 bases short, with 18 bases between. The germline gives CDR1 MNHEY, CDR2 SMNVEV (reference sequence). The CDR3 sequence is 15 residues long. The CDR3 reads CASSTRRGGSETQYF. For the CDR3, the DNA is TGTGCCAGCAGTACTCGCAGGGGAGGTTCTGAGACCCAGTACTTC.

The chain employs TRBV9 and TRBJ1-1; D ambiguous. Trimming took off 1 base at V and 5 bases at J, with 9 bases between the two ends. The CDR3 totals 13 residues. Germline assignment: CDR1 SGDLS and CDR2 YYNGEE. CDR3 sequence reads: CASSVKTGTEAFF. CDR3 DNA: TGTGCCAGCAGCGTAAAGACCGGGACTGAAGCTTTCTTT.

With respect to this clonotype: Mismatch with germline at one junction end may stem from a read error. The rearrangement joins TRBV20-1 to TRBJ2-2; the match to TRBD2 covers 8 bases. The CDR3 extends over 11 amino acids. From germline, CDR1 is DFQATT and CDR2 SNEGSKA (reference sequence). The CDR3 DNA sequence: TGCAGTGCTAGAGACGGGGGGGACTTCTCTTTT. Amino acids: CSARDGGDFSF.

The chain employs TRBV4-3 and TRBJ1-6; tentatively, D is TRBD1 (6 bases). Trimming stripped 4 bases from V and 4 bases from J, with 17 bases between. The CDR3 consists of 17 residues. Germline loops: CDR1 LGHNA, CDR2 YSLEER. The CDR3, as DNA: TGCGCCAGCAGCCGAGACCCGGGACAACCTTATAATTCACCCCTCCACTTT. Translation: CASSRDPGQPYNSPLHF.

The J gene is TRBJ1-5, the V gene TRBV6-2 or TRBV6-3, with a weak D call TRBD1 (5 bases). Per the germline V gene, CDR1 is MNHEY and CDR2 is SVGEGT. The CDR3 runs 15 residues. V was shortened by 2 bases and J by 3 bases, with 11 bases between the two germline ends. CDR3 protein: CASSYGQGLNQPQHF. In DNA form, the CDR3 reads TGTGCCAGCAGTTACGGGCAGGGCCTCAATCAGCCCCAGCATTTT.

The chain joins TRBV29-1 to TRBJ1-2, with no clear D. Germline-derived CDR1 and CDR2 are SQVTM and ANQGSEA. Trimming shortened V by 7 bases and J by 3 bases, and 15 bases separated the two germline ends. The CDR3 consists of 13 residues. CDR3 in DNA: TGCAGCGAGTCAGTCGGACCCGACTATGGCTACACCTTC. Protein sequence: CSESVGPDYGYTF.

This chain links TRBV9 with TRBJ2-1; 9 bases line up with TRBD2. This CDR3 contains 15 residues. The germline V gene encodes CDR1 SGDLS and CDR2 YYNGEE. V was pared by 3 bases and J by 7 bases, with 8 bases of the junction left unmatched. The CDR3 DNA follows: TGTGCCAGCAGCGAGGGCGGGGGGGCCTTGAATGAGCAGTTCTTC. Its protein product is CASSEGGGALNEQFF.

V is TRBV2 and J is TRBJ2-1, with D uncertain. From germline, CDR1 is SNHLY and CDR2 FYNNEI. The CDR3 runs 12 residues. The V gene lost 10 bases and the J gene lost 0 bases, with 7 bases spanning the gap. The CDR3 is CATESSYNEQFF. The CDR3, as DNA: TGTGCCACCGAAAGCTCCTACAATGAGCAGTTCTTC. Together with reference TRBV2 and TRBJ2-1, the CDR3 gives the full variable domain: EPEVTQTPSHQVTQMGQEVILRCVPISNHLYFYWYRQILGQKVEFLVSFYNNEISEKSEIFDDQFSVERPDGSNFTLKIRSTKLEDSAMYFCATESSYNEQFFGPGTRLTVL.

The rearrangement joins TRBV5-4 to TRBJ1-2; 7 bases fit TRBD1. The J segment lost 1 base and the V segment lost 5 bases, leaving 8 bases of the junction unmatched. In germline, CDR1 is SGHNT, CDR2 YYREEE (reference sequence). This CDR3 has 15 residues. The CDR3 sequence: CASSSDRVYNYGYTF. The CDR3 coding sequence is TGTGCCAGCAGTTCCGACAGGGTTTATAACTATGGCTACACCTTC. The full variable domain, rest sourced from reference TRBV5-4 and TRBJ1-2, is ETGVTQSPTHLIKTRGQQVTLRCSSQSGHNTVSWYQQALGQGPQFIFQYYREEENGRGNFPPRFSGLQFPNYSSELNVNALELDDSALYLCASSSDRVYNYGYTFGSGTRLTVV.

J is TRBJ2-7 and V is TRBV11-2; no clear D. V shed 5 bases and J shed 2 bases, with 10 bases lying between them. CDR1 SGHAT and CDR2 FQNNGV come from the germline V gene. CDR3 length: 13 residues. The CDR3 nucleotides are TGTGCCAGCAGCCTCAGGATAACCTACGAGCAGTACTTC. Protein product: CASSLRITYEQYF.

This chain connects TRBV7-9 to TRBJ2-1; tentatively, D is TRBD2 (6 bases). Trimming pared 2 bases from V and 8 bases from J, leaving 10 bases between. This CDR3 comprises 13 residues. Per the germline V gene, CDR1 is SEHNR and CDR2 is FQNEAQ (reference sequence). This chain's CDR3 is CASSLRGGDEQFF. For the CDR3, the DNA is TGTGCCAGCAGCTTACGGGGCGGGGATGAGCAGTTCTTC. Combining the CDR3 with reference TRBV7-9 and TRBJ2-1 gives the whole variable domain DTGVSQNPRHKITKRGQNVTFRCDPISEHNRLYWYRQTLGQGPEFLTYFQNEAQLEKSRLLSDRFSAERPKGSFSTLEIQRTEQGDSAMYLCASSLRGGDEQFFGPGTRLTVL.

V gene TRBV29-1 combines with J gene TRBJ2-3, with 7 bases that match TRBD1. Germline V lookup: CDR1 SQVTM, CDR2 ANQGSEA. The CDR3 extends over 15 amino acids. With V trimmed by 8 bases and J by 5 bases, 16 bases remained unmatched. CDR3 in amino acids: CSFTSGQPVLDTQYF. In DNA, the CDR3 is TGCAGCTTCACCTCGGGACAGCCAGTGTTAGATACGCAGTATTTT.

The CDR3 DNA sequence: TGTGCCAGCAGCTTACAGGGGGCCGGCGAGCAGTACTTC. Translating it yields CASSLQGAGEQYF. The rearrangement joins TRBV7-3 to TRBJ2-7; 8 nucleotides align to TRBD1. There are 13 residues in the CDR3. The junction had 3 bases not matched to a gene; V was cut back by 2 bases and J by 6 bases. Germline V gene lookup returns CDR1 SGHTA and CDR2 FQGTGA.

CDR3 region: CASSAGLAMGEQYF. The CDR3 region has the DNA TGTGCCAGCAGCGCGGGACTAGCGATGGGCGAGCAGTACTTC. This rearrangement joins TRBV9 to TRBJ2-7; TRBD2 matches 10 bases. The trim removed 3 bases at V and 6 bases at J, leaving 6 bases unmatched. This CDR3 spans 14 amino acids. Germline CDR1 reads SGDLS; CDR2 reads YYNGEE.

CDR3 protein: CASSPRGAGGYTF. The CDR3 DNA is TGTGCCAGCAGCCCGCGGGGGGCCGGTGGCTACACCTTC. J is TRBJ1-2 and V is TRBV9; perhaps TRBD1 as D (6 bases). V was pared by 4 bases and J by 7 bases, with 14 bases between. Germline V gives CDR1 SGDLS, CDR2 YYNGEE. The CDR3 spans 13 residues.

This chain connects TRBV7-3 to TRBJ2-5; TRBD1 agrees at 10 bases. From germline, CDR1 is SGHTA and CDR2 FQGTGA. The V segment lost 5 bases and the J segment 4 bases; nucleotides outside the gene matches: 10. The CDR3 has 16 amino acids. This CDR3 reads CASSLGGQGSLETQYF. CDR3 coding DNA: TGTGCCAGCAGCCTTGGGGGACAGGGGAGTCTAGAGACCCAGTACTTC.

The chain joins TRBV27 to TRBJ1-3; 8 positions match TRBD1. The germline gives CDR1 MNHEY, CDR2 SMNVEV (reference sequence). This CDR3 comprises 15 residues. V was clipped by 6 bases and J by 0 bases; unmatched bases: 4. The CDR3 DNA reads TGTGCCAGCAGCAGAGACAGGGGCTCTGGAAACACCATATATTTT. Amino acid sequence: CASSRDRGSGNTIYF.